These T cell receptor beta chains were read from a single sample in a study of T cell changes during pregnancy in multiple sclerosis. Using immunoSEQ multiplex PCR, the repertoire was profiled, and TCRdb retains in-frame clones only, with some absent. This sample has 40,000 to 45,000 clones, with over 90% found just once. The material was CD8+ T cells from peripheral blood mononuclear cells, obtained in the third trimester of pregnancy. All receptors come from a female donor with multiple sclerosis, enrolled in a pregnancy study. The CDR3 runs from the conserved cysteine through the conserved F or W. The D gene is left open where the match is weak. For some rows the clone size is stated as once, few or many, or as a class when expanded; others skip it.

>.|.|TRBJ1-1|TRBV15
CATSRGMMNTEAFF
TGTGCCACCAGCCGCGGCATGATGAACACTGAAGCTTTCTTT
>TRBD1|few|TRBJ2-7|TRBV4-3
CASWGQGYCSYEQYF
TGCGCCAGCTGGGGACAGGGCTACTGCTCCTACGAGCAGTACTTC
>TRBD2|.|TRBJ2-1|TRBV7-9
CASSLIAGGFYNEQFF
TGTGCCAGCAGCCTTATAGCGGGGGGGTTCTACAATGAGCAGTTCTTC
>.|.|TRBJ2-3|TRBV5-1
CASSLAGGVEPDTQYF
TGCGCCAGCAGCTTGGCCGGAGGGGTAGAGCCAGATACGCAGTATTTT
>TRBD1|.|TRBJ1-6|TRBV10-3
CAISTGESGNSPLHF
TGTGCCATCAGTACAGGGGAATCGGGTAATTCACCCCTCCACTTT
>.|once|TRBJ2-1|TRBV27
CASSLTSLLYNEQFF
TGTGCCAGCAGCCTTACTAGCCTCCTCTACAATGAGCAGTTCTTC
>.|.|TRBJ2-1|TRBV4-3
CASSQDASSYNEQFF
TGCGCCAGCAGCCAAGACGCCAGCTCCTACAATGAGCAGTTCTTC
>TRBD2|.|TRBJ2-7|TRBV4-3
CASSQESSGGYEQYF
TGCGCCAGCAGCCAAGAATCTAGCGGGGGTTACGAGCAGTACTTC
>TRBD1|.|TRBJ2-7|TRBV7-9
CASSDRDSYEQYF
TGTGCCAGCAGCGACCGGGACAGCTACGAGCAGTACTTC
>.|.|TRBJ2-5|TRBV27
CASTVPEGNQETQYF
TGTGCCAGCACCGTACCCGAGGGAAACCAAGAGACCCAGTACTTC
>TRBD1|.|TRBJ2-7|TRBV28
CASRQTGTGFYEQYF
TGTGCCAGCAGACAAACCGGGACAGGGTTCTACGAGCAGTACTTC
>.|.|TRBJ1-2|TRBV27
CASSLGGNLDYGYTF
TGTGCCAGCAGTTTAGGGGGGAATCTTGACTATGGCTACACCTTC
>.|.|TRBJ2-7|TRBV27
CASTKTGTSFYEQYF
TGTGCCAGCACCAAGACCGGGACAAGCTTCTACGAGCAGTACTTC
>.|.|TRBJ1-1|TRBV13
CASSLGRSTEAFF
TGTGCCAGCAGTTTAGGGAGATCCACTGAAGCTTTCTTT
>TRBD2|.|TRBJ2-5|TRBV9
CASSAERGWETQYF
TGTGCCAGCAGCGCCGAGCGGGGATGGGAGACCCAGTACTTC
>.|once|TRBJ2-7|TRBV19
CASSTQSSYEQYF
TGTGCCAGTAGTACACAGAGCTCCTACGAGCAGTACTTC
>.|.|TRBJ2-5|TRBV7-3
CASSFLGSIQETQYF
TGTGCCAGCAGCTTTTTAGGGAGTATTCAAGAGACCCAGTACTTC
>.|.|TRBJ2-3|TRBV27
CASSEDYPDTDTQYF
TGTGCCAGCAGTGAAGACTACCCCGACACAGATACGCAGTATTTT
>.|.|TRBJ1-2|TRBV7-2
CASSQAGDGYTF
TGTGCCAGCAGCCAAGCGGGGGATGGCTACACCTTC
>TRBD1|.|TRBJ1-6|TRBV7-9
CASSFVTGQAPLHF
TGTGCCAGCAGCTTCGTGACAGGGCAGGCACCCCTCCACTTT
>.|.|TRBJ2-7|TRBV7-9
CASSSPVGVYEQYF
TGTGCCAGCAGCTCCCCGGTCGGGGTCTACGAGCAGTACTTC
>.|.|TRBJ1-1|TRBV9
CASGGLKPEAFF
TGTGCCAGCGGCGGTCTTAAGCCTGAAGCTTTCTTT
>TRBD2|.|TRBJ2-5|TRBV10-3
CAISAGREDGETQYF
TGTGCCATCAGTGCCGGGAGGGAAGATGGGGAGACCCAGTACTTC
>.|.|TRBJ2-7|TRBV10-3
CAIILVFYEQYF
TGTGCCATCATTCTCGTTTTCTACGAGCAGTACTTC
>TRBD1|.|TRBJ2-7|TRBV7-3
CASSLLHDRAHEQYF
TGTGCCAGCAGCCTACTCCATGACAGGGCCCACGAGCAGTACTTC
>TRBD2|.|TRBJ2-2|TRBV19
CASTMSQNRDLLTSGSIGELFF
TGTGCCAGTACCATGAGCCAGAACCGGGACCTATTGACTAGCGGGAGTATCGGGGAGCTGTTTTTT
>TRBD2|.|TRBJ2-7|TRBV6-1
CASSGGGGAYEQYF
TGTGCCAGCAGTGGAGGCGGGGGGGCCTACGAGCAGTACTTC
>.|.|TRBJ2-7|TRBV7-9
CASSLVVGGPSDEQYF
TGTGCCAGCAGCTTAGTGGTGGGGGGGCCTTCCGACGAGCAGTACTTC
>TRBD2|.|TRBJ2-7|TRBV7-2
CASSLQGSGFYEQYF
TGTGCCAGCAGCTTACAGGGTAGCGGGTTCTACGAGCAGTACTTC
>.|.|TRBJ2-1|TRBV11-2
CASSLDRRGLF
TGTGCCAGCAGCTTAGATCGGAGGGGTCTCTTC
>TRBD2|.|TRBJ2-7|TRBV27
CASSPVGLASHEQYF
TGTGCCAGCAGCCCCGTGGGACTAGCATCCCACGAGCAGTACTTC
>.|.|TRBJ2-2|TRBV9
CASSVETGGTGELFF
TGTGCCAGCAGCGTAGAAACCGGGGGTACCGGGGAGCTGTTTTTT
>TRBD1|.|TRBJ2-7|TRBV9
CASSVGQGAYEQYF
TGTGCCAGCAGCGTAGGACAGGGGGCTTACGAGCAGTACTTC
>TRBD1|.|TRBJ2-2|TRBV9
CASSHGRDRSTGELFF
TGTGCCAGCAGCCACGGGCGGGACAGGAGCACCGGGGAGCTGTTTTTT
>TRBD1|.|TRBJ1-2|TRBV27
CASSVTGGSRGYTF
TGTGCCAGCAGCGTGACAGGGGGTTCGCGTGGCTACACCTTC
>.|once|TRBJ2-1|TRBV6-1
CASSDRGALNEQFF
TGTGCCAGCAGTGATCGGGGGGCCCTCAATGAGCAGTTCTTC
>.|.|TRBJ1-2|TRBV4-3
CASSQVEGPEGYTF
TGCGCCAGCAGCCAGGTGGAGGGGCCGGAGGGCTACACCTTC
>TRBD2|.|TRBJ2-1|TRBV27
CAIGTSGRAVYNEQFF
TGTGCCATCGGGACTAGCGGGAGGGCGGTCTACAATGAGCAGTTCTTC
>.|.|TRBJ1-5|TRBV27
CASSLSYSNQPQHF
TGTGCCAGCAGTTTATCCTATAGCAATCAGCCCCAGCATTTT
>TRBD1|.|TRBJ2-7|TRBV13
CASSPEGQGTDEQYF
TGTGCCAGCAGCCCAGAGGGACAGGGGACGGACGAGCAGTACTTC
>.|.|TRBJ2-7|TRBV7-9
CASSLVPGTYEQYF
TGTGCCAGCAGCTTAGTCCCAGGAACCTACGAGCAGTACTTC
>.|.|TRBJ2-1|TRBV7-9
CASSSHGQSYNEQFF
TGTGCCAGCAGCTCACATGGACAGTCCTACAATGAGCAGTTCTTC
>.|many|TRBJ1-5|TRBV6-1
CAISNTETQPQHF
TGTGCCATCTCGAACACAGAAACCCAGCCCCAGCATTTT
>.|.|TRBJ2-7|TRBV28
CASSPTLASYEQYF
TGTGCCAGCAGTCCTACACTAGCCTCCTACGAGCAGTACTTC
>TRBD2|.|TRBJ2-5|TRBV7-3
CASSSAGGLETQYF
TGTGCCAGCAGCTCAGCGGGGGGGCTGGAGACCCAGTACTTC
>.|.|TRBJ2-1|TRBV28
CASSWETGYNEQFF
TGTGCCAGCAGTTGGGAGACAGGTTACAATGAGCAGTTCTTC
>TRBD1|once|TRBJ1-2|TRBV7-9
CASSHGQGAAYGYTF
TGTGCCAGCAGCCATGGACAGGGGGCCGCCTATGGCTACACCTTC
>TRBD2|.|TRBJ2-7|TRBV7-9
CASSLGGGHEQYF
TGTGCCAGCAGCTTAGGGGGGGGACACGAGCAGTACTTC
>.|.|TRBJ2-7|TRBV2
CASSEIQLYEQYF
TGTGCCAGCAGTGAGATACAGCTATACGAGCAGTACTTC
>.|.|TRBJ2-3|TRBV27
CASTNTDTQYF
TGTGCCAGCACCAACACAGATACGCAGTATTTT
>TRBD2|.|TRBJ2-7|TRBV28
CASRASGGGSYEQYF
TGTGCCAGCAGGGCCTCGGGAGGAGGCTCCTACGAGCAGTACTTC
>TRBD2|.|TRBJ2-3|TRBV5-5
CASSFGRRGLAATDTQYF
TGTGCCAGCAGCTTCGGCCGCCGGGGACTAGCGGCCACAGATACGCAGTATTTT
>.|.|TRBJ1-3|TRBV27
CASSRLPVGNTIYF
TGTGCCAGCAGTCGCCTCCCGGTCGGAAACACCATATATTTT
>TRBD1|once|TRBJ1-1|TRBV5-6
CASSFDRGTEAFF
TGTGCCAGCAGCTTTGACAGGGGCACTGAAGCTTTCTTT
>.|few|TRBJ1-4|TRBV28
CASSFQGLGEKLFF
TGTGCCAGCAGTTTTCAGGGGTTGGGTGAAAAACTGTTTTTT
>TRBD2|.|TRBJ2-3|TRBV2
CASRSPLAGDTDTQYF
TGTGCCAGCAGAAGCCCGCTAGCGGGAGACACAGATACGCAGTATTTT